This record looks at one TCR beta chain sequence and its context. The target antigen is unknown. Germline assignment: CDR1 SGHAT and CDR2 FQNNGV. Trimming shortened V by 3 bases and J by 0 bases, and 8 bases separated the two germline ends. The CDR3 totals 14 residues. This sample was included in a study of graft-versus-host responses after intestinal transplantation. Clones were read by immunoSEQ multiplex PCR, and TCRdb kept only the in-frame ones, dropping some. Of tens of thousands of clones in the sample, 90% to 95% were seen once. The sequence came from a human donor who received an intestinal transplant. The gene calls are TRBV11-2 and TRBJ1-1; D is perhaps TRBD1 (6 bases). Sequencing used unstimulated CD8+ T cells sorted from spleen or lymph node cells, obtained before intestinal transplant. The CDR3 DNA reads as TGTGCCAGCAGCTTCGGGACATTGAACACTGAAGCTTTCTTT. As protein: CASSFGTLNTEAFF.